This T cell receptor (beta chain) was retrieved from a study of PD-1 blockade in classical Hodgkin lymphoma. Libraries were prepared by immunoSEQ multiplex PCR; TCRdb keeps only in-frame clonotypes and omits some of them. The top ten clones hold 2.8% of a sample with some 93,000 clones, approximately 92% of them seen once. V lost 3 bases and J lost 1, with 9 bases in between. The germline CDR1 and CDR2 sequences are WNHNN and SYGVQD (reference sequence). The CDR3 loop spans 14 amino acids. Every one of the patients relapsed after autologous stem cell transplantation (brentuximab vedotin exposure was variable).

The TCR was taken from a human donor with classical Hodgkin lymphoma. The chain has TRBV10-1 and TRBJ1-1; D is ambiguous. The sequencing here drew on peripheral blood mononuclear cells (PBMCs), taken at baseline. CDR3 in amino acids: CASSEVEKNTEAFF. CDR3 DNA: TGCGCCAGCAGTGAAGTCGAAAAGAACACTGAAGCTTTCTTT.